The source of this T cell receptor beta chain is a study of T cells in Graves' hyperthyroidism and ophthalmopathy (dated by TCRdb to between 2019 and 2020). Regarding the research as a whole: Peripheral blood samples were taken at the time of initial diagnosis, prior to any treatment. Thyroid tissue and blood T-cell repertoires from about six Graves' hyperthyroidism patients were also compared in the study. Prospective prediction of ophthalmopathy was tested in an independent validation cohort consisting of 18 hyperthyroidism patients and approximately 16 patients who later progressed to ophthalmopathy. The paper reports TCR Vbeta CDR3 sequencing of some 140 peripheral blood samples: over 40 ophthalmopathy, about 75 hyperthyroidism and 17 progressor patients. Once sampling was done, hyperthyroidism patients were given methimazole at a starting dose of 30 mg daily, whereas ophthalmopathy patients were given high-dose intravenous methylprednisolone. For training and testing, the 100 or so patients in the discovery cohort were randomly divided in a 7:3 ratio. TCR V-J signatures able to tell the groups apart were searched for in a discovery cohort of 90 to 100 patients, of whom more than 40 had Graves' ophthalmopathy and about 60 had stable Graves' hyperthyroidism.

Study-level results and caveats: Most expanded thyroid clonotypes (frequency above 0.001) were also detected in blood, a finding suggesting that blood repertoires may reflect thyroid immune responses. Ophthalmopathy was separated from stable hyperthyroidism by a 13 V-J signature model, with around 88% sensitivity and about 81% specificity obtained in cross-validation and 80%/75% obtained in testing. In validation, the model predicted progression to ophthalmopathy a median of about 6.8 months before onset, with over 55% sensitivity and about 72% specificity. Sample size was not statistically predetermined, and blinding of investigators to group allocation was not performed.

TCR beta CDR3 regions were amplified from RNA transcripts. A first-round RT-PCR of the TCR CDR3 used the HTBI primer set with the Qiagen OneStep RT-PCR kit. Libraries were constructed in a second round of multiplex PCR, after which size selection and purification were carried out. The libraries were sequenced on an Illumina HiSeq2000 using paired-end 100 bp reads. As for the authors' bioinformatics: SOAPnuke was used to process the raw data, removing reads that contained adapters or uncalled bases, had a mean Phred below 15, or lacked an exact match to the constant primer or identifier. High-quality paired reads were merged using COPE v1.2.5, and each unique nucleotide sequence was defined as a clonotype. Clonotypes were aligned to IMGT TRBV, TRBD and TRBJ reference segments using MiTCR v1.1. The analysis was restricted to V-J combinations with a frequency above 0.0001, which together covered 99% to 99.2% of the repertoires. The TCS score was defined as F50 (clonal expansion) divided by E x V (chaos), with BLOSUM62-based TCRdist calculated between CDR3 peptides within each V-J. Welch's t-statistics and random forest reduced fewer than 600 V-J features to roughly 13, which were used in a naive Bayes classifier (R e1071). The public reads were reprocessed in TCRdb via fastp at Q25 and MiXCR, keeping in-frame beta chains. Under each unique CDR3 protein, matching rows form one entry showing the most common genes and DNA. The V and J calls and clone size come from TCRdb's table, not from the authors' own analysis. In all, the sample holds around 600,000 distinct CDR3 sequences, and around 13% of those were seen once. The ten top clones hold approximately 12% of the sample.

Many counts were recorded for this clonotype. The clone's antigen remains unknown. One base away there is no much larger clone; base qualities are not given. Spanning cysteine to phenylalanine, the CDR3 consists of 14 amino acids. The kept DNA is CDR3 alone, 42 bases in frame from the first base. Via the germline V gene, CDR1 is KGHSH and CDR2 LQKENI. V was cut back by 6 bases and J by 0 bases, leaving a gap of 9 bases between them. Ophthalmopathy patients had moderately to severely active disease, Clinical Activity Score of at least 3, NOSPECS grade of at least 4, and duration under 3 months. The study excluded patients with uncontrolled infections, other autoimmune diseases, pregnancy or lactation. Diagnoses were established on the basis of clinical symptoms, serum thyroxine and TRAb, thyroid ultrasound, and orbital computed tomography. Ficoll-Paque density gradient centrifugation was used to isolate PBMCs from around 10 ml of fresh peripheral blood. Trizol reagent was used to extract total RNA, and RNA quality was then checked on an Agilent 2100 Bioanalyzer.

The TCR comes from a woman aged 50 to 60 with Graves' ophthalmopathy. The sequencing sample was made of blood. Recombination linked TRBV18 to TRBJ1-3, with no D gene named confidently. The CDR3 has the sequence CASSSVDSGNTIYF. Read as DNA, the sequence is TGTGCCAGCTCGTCGGTAGACTCTGGAAACACCATATATTTT.